Described below is a single T cell receptor beta chain sequence and its context. Its antigen is still unknown. Generated by immunoSEQ multiplex PCR, the TCRdb table keeps only in-frame clones and is missing some. Here the sample spans roughly 25,000 clones, over 65% being singletons. After removal of 8 bases from V and 4 bases from J, the junction contained 6 bases not matched to a gene. CDR1 and CDR2 from the germline V gene are LNHNV and YYDKDF (reference sequence). This CDR3 comprises 14 residues. The entry originates in a study of graft-versus-host responses after intestinal transplantation. Findings and caveats of the study: Across patients carrying graft-donor T cell macrochimerism, allografts held high graft-versus-host to host-versus-graft clonal ratios. Recipient bone marrow held GvH clones, some seen earlier in ileum or blood.

This chain uses TRBV15 with TRBJ2-1; 9 positions match TRBD1. The receptor's source is a human patient who received an intestinal transplant, so some T cells may come from the graft donor. Sequenced material: PBMCs, taken 28 days after intestinal transplant. In DNA, the CDR3 is TGTGCCACCTCTACAGGGGGCTTGTACAATGAGCAGTTCTTC. Amino acids: CATSTGGLYNEQFF. The whole variable domain, filled in from reference TRBV15 and TRBJ2-1, reads DAMVIQNPRYQVTQFGKPVTLSCSQTLNHNVMYWYQQKSSQAPKLLFHYYDKDFNNEADTPDNFQSRRPNTSFCFLDIRSPGLGDTAMYLCATSTGGLYNEQFFGPGTRLTVL.